This is a list of T cell receptor beta chains from one sample in a study of OX40 agonist ivuxolimab in advanced cancers. Clones were read by immunoSEQ multiplex PCR, and TCRdb kept only the in-frame ones, dropping some. In the table there are tens of thousands of clones, more than 70% of which are singletons. This specimen was CD4+ or CD8+ T cells sorted from blood, taken in a trial of the OX40 agonist ivuxolimab. These receptors were collected from an adult with an advanced solid tumor such as melanoma, head and neck, liver or kidney cancer. Both conserved end residues are part of each CDR3. The D gene is left open where the match is weak. Part of the rows lack a size; the others show once, few, many or a class for expanded clones.

v_call: TRBV5-3; d_call: -; clone_size: -; j_call: TRBJ1-5; cdr3_nt: TGTGCCAGAAGCTTGGCGCGTAGTCACCAGCCCCAGCATTTT; cdr3_aa: CARSLARSHQPQHF
v_call: TRBV2; d_call: -; clone_size: -; j_call: TRBJ1-1; cdr3_nt: TGTGCCAGCAGTGAGGGGGGGGTTGAAGCTTTCTTT; cdr3_aa: CASSEGGVEAFF
v_call: TRBV6-5; d_call: TRBD2; clone_size: once; j_call: TRBJ2-1; cdr3_nt: TGTGCCAGCAGTTACGTCGGGGGGGGGATCAATGAGCAGTTCTTC; cdr3_aa: CASSYVGGGINEQFF
v_call: TRBV19; d_call: -; clone_size: -; j_call: TRBJ1-1; cdr3_nt: TGTGCCAGTATCAGTGCGGACACTGAAGCTTTCTTT; cdr3_aa: CASISADTEAFF
v_call: TRBV7-3; d_call: -; clone_size: -; j_call: TRBJ2-7; cdr3_nt: TGTGCCAGCAGCCAGGGACCCCAGGACGAGCAGTACTTC; cdr3_aa: CASSQGPQDEQYF
v_call: TRBV28; d_call: -; clone_size: -; j_call: TRBJ1-6; cdr3_nt: TGTGCCAGCAGTCCCTACCGAACAGTCTATAATTCACCCCTCCACTTT; cdr3_aa: CASSPYRTVYNSPLHF
v_call: TRBV6-1; d_call: -; clone_size: few; j_call: TRBJ1-1; cdr3_nt: TGTGCCAGCACTCGGCGTTTGGGGAACACTGAAGCTTTCTTT; cdr3_aa: CASTRRLGNTEAFF
v_call: TRBV6-5; d_call: -; clone_size: few; j_call: TRBJ2-2; cdr3_nt: TGTGCCAGCAGTAGGACTATTCCCGGCACCGGGGAGCTGTTTTTT; cdr3_aa: CASSRTIPGTGELFF
v_call: TRBV5-1; d_call: -; clone_size: -; j_call: TRBJ2-7; cdr3_nt: TGCGCCAGCAGCTTGGGGGGTGGTGGCGAGCAGTACTTC; cdr3_aa: CASSLGGGGEQYF
v_call: TRBV6-1; d_call: -; clone_size: once; j_call: TRBJ2-7; cdr3_nt: TGTGCCAGCAGAGAGGGACTTATTACGGAGCAGTACTTC; cdr3_aa: CASREGLITEQYF
v_call: TRBV5-1; d_call: TRBD1; clone_size: -; j_call: TRBJ2-7; cdr3_nt: TGCGCCAGCAGCTTGGCGGGACAGCTATACGAGCAGTACTTC; cdr3_aa: CASSLAGQLYEQYF
v_call: TRBV5-4; d_call: -; clone_size: -; j_call: TRBJ2-5; cdr3_nt: TGTGCCAGCAGCTTGAGGGGGCGGGGAGAGACCCAGTACTTC; cdr3_aa: CASSLRGRGETQYF
v_call: TRBV2; d_call: -; clone_size: -; j_call: TRBJ1-1; cdr3_nt: TGTGCCACCAAAATCGAGGGGGGGAACACTGAAGCTTTCTTT; cdr3_aa: CATKIEGGNTEAFF
v_call: TRBV28; d_call: -; clone_size: -; j_call: TRBJ2-7; cdr3_nt: TGTGCCGGCGGAGGGCGCTACGAGCAGTACTTC; cdr3_aa: CAGGGRYEQYF
v_call: TRBV6-6; d_call: TRBD1; clone_size: -; j_call: TRBJ2-3; cdr3_nt: TGTGCCAGCAGTTACCCTGGACAGGGTGCGAATACGCAGTATTTT; cdr3_aa: CASSYPGQGANTQYF
v_call: TRBV7-6; d_call: -; clone_size: -; j_call: TRBJ2-1; cdr3_nt: TGTGCCAGCAGCTCCGGGGTTTCCGGGACTTCAAGGAGGGGTGAGCAGTTCTTC; cdr3_aa: CASSSGVSGTSRRGEQFF
v_call: TRBV6-4; d_call: TRBD2; clone_size: -; j_call: TRBJ2-5; cdr3_nt: TGTGCCAGCCGAAAGACTAGCGGGGCTCAAGAGACCCAGTACTTC; cdr3_aa: CASRKTSGAQETQYF
v_call: TRBV6-1; d_call: -; clone_size: -; j_call: TRBJ2-3; cdr3_nt: TGTGCCAGCAGTGGCGTGGGCCCAGATACGCAGTATTTT; cdr3_aa: CASSGVGPDTQYF
v_call: TRBV28; d_call: TRBD1; clone_size: -; j_call: TRBJ1-4; cdr3_nt: TGTGCCAGCGGGGAGGACAGGGGGGATGAAAAACTGTTTTTT; cdr3_aa: CASGEDRGDEKLFF